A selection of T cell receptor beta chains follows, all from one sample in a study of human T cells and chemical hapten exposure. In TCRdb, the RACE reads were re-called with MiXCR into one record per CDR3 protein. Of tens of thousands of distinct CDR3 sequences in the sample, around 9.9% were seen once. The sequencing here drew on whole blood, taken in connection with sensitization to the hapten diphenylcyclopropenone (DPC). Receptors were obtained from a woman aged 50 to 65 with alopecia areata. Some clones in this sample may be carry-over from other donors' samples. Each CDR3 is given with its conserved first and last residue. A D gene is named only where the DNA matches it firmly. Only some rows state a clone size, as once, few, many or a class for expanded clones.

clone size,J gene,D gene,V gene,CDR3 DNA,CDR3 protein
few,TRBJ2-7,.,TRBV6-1,TGTGCCAGCAGTGAAGCGGCGGGACAGCCCTACGAGCAGTACTTC,CASSEAAGQPYEQYF
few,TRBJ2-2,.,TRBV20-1,TGCAGTGCTAGACCTCTGGGGGGTAACACCGGGGAGCTGTTTTTT,CSARPLGGNTGELFF
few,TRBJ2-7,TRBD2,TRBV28,TGTGCCAGCAGTACTAGCGGGAGAAACGAGCAGTACTTC,CASSTSGRNEQYF
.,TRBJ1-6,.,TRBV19,TGTGCCAGTACCCCAGACGCGGGCCCGGCTCGCTCACCCCTCCACTTT,CASTPDAGPARSPLHF
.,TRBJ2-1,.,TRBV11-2,TGTGCCAGCAGCTTAATTGCGAGCGCACAGAGCTCCTACAATGAGCAGTTCTTC,CASSLIASAQSSYNEQFF
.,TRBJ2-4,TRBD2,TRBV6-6,TGTGCCAGCAGTTACTCGCTGACTAGCGGATTAGCCAAAAACATTCAGTACTTC,CASSYSLTSGLAKNIQYF
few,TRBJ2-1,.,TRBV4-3,TGCGCCAGCAGCCAATGGGGGCTAGGGAATGAGCAGTTCTTC,CASSQWGLGNEQFF
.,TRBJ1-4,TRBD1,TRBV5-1,TGCGCCAGCAGCGGGGGACAGGGGACAACTAATGAAAAACTGTTTTTT,CASSGGQGTTNEKLFF
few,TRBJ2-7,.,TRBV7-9,TGTGCCAGCAGCACAACGGAGCTGGGTGAGCAGTACTTC,CASSTTELGEQYF
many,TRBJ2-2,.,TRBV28,TGTGCCAGCAGAGAGGCCAGGGACACCGGGGAGCTGTTTTTT,CASREARDTGELFF
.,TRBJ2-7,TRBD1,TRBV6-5,TGTGCCAGCAGTTACTCCGGGACAGGGATTAACGAGCAGTACTTC,CASSYSGTGINEQYF
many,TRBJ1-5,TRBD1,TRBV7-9,TGTGCCAGCAGCGCGGGACAGCGCAATCAGCCCCAGCATTTT,CASSAGQRNQPQHF
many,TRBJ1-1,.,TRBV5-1,TGCGCCAGCGGACCAGGGGTCATGAACACTGAAGCTTTCTTT,CASGPGVMNTEAFF
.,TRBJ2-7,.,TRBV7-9,TGTGCCAGCAGCTCCGGGGTTCCCTACGAGCAGTACTTC,CASSSGVPYEQYF
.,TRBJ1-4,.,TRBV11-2,TGTGCCAGCACCAAGGGGTGGCGTGAAAAACTGTTTTTT,CASTKGWREKLFF
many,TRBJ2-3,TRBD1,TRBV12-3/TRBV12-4,TGTGCCAGCTCTACCGGGACAGGGCGCACAGATACGCAGTATTTT,CASSTGTGRTDTQYF
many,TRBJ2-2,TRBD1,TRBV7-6,TGTGCCAGCAGCTTAACAGGGGGCCTCACCGGGGAGCTGTTTTTT,CASSLTGGLTGELFF
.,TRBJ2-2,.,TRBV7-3,TGTGCCAGCAGACATAACACCGGGGAGCTGTTTTTT,CASRHNTGELFF
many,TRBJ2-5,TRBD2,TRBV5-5,TGTGCCAGCAGCCACACCGTAGCGGGAGGCCAAGAGACCCAGTACTTC,CASSHTVAGGQETQYF
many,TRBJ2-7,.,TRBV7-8,TGTGCCAGCAGCCCAAGCAAGTTAGCGGCTGCCTACGAGCAGTACTTC,CASSPSKLAAAYEQYF
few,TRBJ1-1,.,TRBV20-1,TGCAGTGCTAGAGGTTACGTTCGGGACACTGAAGCTTTCTTT,CSARGYVRDTEAFF
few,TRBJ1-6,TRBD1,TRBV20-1,TGCAGTGCAAAAGACAGGGGAACTAGCTCCTATAATTCACCCCTCCACTTT,CSAKDRGTSSYNSPLHF
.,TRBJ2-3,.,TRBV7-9,TGTGCCAGCAGCTTAGATGGGGGCACGACAGATACGCAGTATTTT,CASSLDGGTTDTQYF
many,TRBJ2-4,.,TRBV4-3,TGCGCCAGCAGCCGGGAACGGGGTGCGGACATTCAGTACTTC,CASSRERGADIQYF
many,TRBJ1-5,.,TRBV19,TGTGCCAGTAGTGCCCAGGGATTTCAGCCCCAGCATTTT,CASSAQGFQPQHF
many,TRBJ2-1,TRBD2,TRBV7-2,TGTGCCAGCAGCTTAGTCGGGACTAGCGGACCAAGCTCCTACAATGAGCAGTTCTTC,CASSLVGTSGPSSYNEQFF
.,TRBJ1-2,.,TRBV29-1,TGCAGCGTTGCAGTCACTAACTATGGCTACACCTTC,CSVAVTNYGYTF
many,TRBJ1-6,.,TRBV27,TGTGCCAGCAGTTTAACACAGGGATACTCACCCCTCCACTTT,CASSLTQGYSPLHF
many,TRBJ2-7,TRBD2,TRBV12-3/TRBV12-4,TGTGCCAGCAGTTTGGGCAGCGGGAGGGCCATGATAAACGAGCAGTACTTC,CASSLGSGRAMINEQYF
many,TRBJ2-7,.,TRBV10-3,TGTGCCATCAGTGAGGACAAAGCCCTAGAGCAGTACTTC,CAISEDKALEQYF
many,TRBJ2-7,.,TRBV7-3,TGTGCCAGCAGCCCAAGGGGGGGCTCGGTCTACTACGAGCAGTACTTC,CASSPRGGSVYYEQYF
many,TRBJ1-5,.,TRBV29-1,TGCAGCGCCGGACAGCAGCATCAGCCCCAGCATTTT,CSAGQQHQPQHF
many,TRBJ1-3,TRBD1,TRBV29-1,TGCAGCGTTGGAGGGACAGGAGGAAACACCATATATTTT,CSVGGTGGNTIYF
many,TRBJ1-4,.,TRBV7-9,TGTGCCAGCAGCCTAGGACAGAGCCATGTTGAAAAACTGTTTTTT,CASSLGQSHVEKLFF
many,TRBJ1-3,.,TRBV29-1,TGCAGCGTCTTACAGGGCGGGTCTGGAAACACCATATATTTT,CSVLQGGSGNTIYF
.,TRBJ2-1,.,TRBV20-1,TGCAGTGCTAGTTGGGTGTACGAGCAGTTCTTC,CSASWVYEQFF
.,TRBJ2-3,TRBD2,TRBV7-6,TGTGCCAGCAGCGCCGGGACTAGGAGCACAGATACGCAGTATTTT,CASSAGTRSTDTQYF
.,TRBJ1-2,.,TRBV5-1,TGCGCCAGCAGCTCCAGCCCGGGCCGTAACTATGGCTACACCTTC,CASSSSPGRNYGYTF
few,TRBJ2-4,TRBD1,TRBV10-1,TGCGCCAGCACTCCTCCCGACAGGGGACTGGACATTCAGTACTTC,CASTPPDRGLDIQYF
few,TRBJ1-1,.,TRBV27,TGTGCCAGCAGCCAGGGGTACACTGAAGCTTTCTTT,CASSQGYTEAFF
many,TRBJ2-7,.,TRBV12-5,TGTGCTAGTGGTACCTGGGGCTACGAGCAGTACTTC,CASGTWGYEQYF
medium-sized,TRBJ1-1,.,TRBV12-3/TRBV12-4,TGTGCCAGCAGTTTATGGGACCTGAACACTGAAGCTTTCTTT,CASSLWDLNTEAFF